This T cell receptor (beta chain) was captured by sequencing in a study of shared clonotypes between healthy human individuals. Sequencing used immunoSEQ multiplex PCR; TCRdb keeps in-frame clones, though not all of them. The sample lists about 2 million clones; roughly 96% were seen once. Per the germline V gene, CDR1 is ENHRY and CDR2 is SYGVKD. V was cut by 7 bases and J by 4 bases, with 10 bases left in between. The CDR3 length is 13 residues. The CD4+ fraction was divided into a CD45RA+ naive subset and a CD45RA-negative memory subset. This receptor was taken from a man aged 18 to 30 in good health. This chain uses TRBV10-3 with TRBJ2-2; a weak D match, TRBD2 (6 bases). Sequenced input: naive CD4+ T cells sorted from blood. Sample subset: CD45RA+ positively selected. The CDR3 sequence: CAITETSTGELFF. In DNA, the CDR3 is TGTGCCATCACCGAGACTAGCACCGGGGAGCTGTTTTTT.